This T cell receptor beta chain was recovered during a study of response to subunit inactivated influenza vaccine. Germline CDR1 is LGHDT and CDR2 is YNNKEL (reference sequence). This CDR3 has 14 amino acids. The V and J ends lost 1 base and 5 bases respectively, with 9 bases between them. There are many counts of this clonotype. Its antigen is currently unknown. Whole-study findings and limits: After each seasonal influenza vaccination, few new T cells are recruited, the authors suggested.

A single record per CDR3 protein comes from TCRdb applying MiXCR to the RT-PCR reads. The profile shows about 700,000 distinct CDR3 sequences, about 15% of them singletons. The receptor comes from a middle-aged man who received an inactivated influenza vaccine. The sequencing used PBMCs from blood, collected around 15 days before vaccination. The V call is TRBV3-1, the J call TRBJ2-1; no clear D. This CDR3 reads CASSQGPFDNEQFF. The CDR3 DNA reads TGTGCCAGCAGCCAAGGGCCCTTCGACAATGAGCAGTTCTTC.